This T cell receptor (beta chain) was sequenced in a study of post-analysis software for immune sequencing data. Whole-study findings and limits: Patients had higher frequencies than controls of five TRBV segments, including TRBV5-6, TRBV5-1 and TRBV20-1.

Unique molecular identifiers had been added to the TCR beta cDNA libraries. MiXCR, run by TCRdb on the PCR reads, gives a single entry per CDR3 protein. This table has about 260,000 distinct CDR3 sequences, less than 40% appearing once. A note on this clonotype: What it recognizes is unknown. This could be a read error, since a much larger clone is one nucleotide away.

The length of the CDR3 is 18 residues. The J segment lost 11 bases and the V segment lost 2 bases, leaving 25 bases of the junction unmatched. The germline V gene encodes CDR1 DFQATT and CDR2 SNEGSKA (reference sequence). This receptor was obtained from a girl aged 10 to 17 with multiple sclerosis. The V call is TRBV20-1, the J call TRBJ2-5, with TRBD2 matching over 8 bases. Sequences were obtained from blood. The CDR3 DNA is TGCAGTGCTAGACTCCCCATGTCATCTAGCGGGTGGGCCGATGAGCAGTACTTC. Translated, it gives CSARLPMSSSGWADEQYF.